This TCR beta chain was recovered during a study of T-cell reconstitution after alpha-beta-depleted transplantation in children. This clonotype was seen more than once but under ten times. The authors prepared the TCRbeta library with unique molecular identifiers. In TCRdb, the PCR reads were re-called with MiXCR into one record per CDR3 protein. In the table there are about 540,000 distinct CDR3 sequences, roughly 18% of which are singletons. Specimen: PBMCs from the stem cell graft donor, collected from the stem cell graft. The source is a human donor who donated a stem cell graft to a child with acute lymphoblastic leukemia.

The CDR3 DNA reads as TGTGCCAGCAGTGAACCCTACAGGGATGATACGCAGTATTTT. Translated: CASSEPYRDDTQYF. This rearrangement joins TRBV25-1 to TRBJ2-3, with D perhaps matching TRBD1 (6 bases). The V gene's germline CDR1 is MGHDK and CDR2 SYGVNS. V lost 2 bases, J lost 6 bases, and 12 bases lay in between. The CDR3 runs to 14 residues.